These 12 T cell receptor beta chains were all obtained from the same sample, sequenced in a study of blood T cell repertoires in COVID-19. TCRdb's table, derived via immunoSEQ multiplex PCR, lists solely in-frame clones and lacks some. The data hold approximately 220,000 clones, with more than 65% observed a single time. Material: peripheral blood. These receptors came from a woman at least 80 years old with acute or convalescent COVID-19.

Concerning this clone: Other DNA sequences in the sample encode the same CDR3. The rearrangement uses TRBV6-5 and TRBJ1-2; D is uncertain. There are 13 residues in the CDR3. V dropped 2 bases and J dropped 8 bases, with 12 bases sitting between them. The germline CDR1 and CDR2 sequences are MNHEY and SVGAGI. CDR3 residues: CASSYGTGNGYTF. In nucleotides, the CDR3 is TGTGCCAGCAGTTACGGTACGGGGAACGGCTACACCTTC.

V and J are TRBV3-1 (or the pseudogene TRBV3-2) and TRBJ1-4, with a weak D call TRBD1 (6 bases). The CDR3 contains 15 residues. CDR1 LGHDT and CDR2 YNNKEL come from the germline V gene (reference sequence). V lost 4 bases, J lost 5 bases, and 14 bases lay in between. CDR3 amino acids: CASSLSGTRNEKLFF. CDR3 nucleotide sequence: TGTGCCAGCAGCCTTTCCGGGACAAGAAATGAAAAACTGTTTTTT.

CDR3 in amino acids: CASSSMTSGASYNEQFF. The CDR3 DNA follows: TGCGCCAGCAGCTCAATGACTAGCGGAGCTTCCTACAATGAGCAGTTCTTC. The chain is built from TRBV5-1 and TRBJ2-1; 9 nucleotides match TRBD2. CDR3 length equals 17 residues. Germline V CDR1 and CDR2: SGHRS, YFSETQ. The J segment lost 1 base and the V segment lost 3 bases, leaving 8 bases of the junction unmatched.

This chain joins TRBV3-1 (or the pseudogene TRBV3-2) and TRBJ1-1, with 8 nucleotides matching TRBD1. V gave up 2 bases and J gave up 0 bases; unmatched junction bases: 2. In germline, CDR1 is LGHDT, CDR2 YNNKEL (reference sequence). The CDR3 sequence is 15 residues long. The CDR3 DNA reads as TGTGCCAGCAGCCAAAGGGACAGGATGAACACTGAAGCTTTCTTT. Its translation: CASSQRDRMNTEAFF.

The rearrangement uses TRBV2 and TRBJ2-3, with D perhaps TRBD1 (5 bases). Germline V lookup: CDR1 SNHLY, CDR2 FYNNEI. Trimming removed 5 bases from V and 0 bases from J, with 12 bases in between. The CDR3 has 15 amino acids. CDR3 sequence reads: CASSLRALSTDTQYF. The CDR3 DNA is TGTGCCAGCAGTCTCAGGGCTCTGAGCACAGATACGCAGTATTTT.

This chain links TRBV9 with TRBJ2-7; perhaps TRBD2 as D (5 bases). There are 14 residues in the CDR3. Per the germline V gene, CDR1 is SGDLS and CDR2 is YYNGEE. V gave up 0 bases and J gave up 2 bases, with 9 bases separating them. CDR3 in DNA: TGTGCCAGCAGCGTAGACGCGGGTACCTACGAGCAGTACTTC. Translated, it gives CASSVDAGTYEQYF.

There are a few counts of this clone. The genes are TRBV5-1 and TRBJ1-6; the D gene is possibly TRBD1 (5 bases). The CDR3 extends over 16 amino acids. V lost 3 bases to trimming and J lost 7 bases, with 17 bases between them. Per germline, CDR1 SGHRS and CDR2 YFSETQ. The CDR3 DNA reads TGCGCCAGCAGCTCAGCGGTGGGGGGACGCAATTCACCCCTCCACTTT. Translation: CASSSAVGGRNSPLHF.

At least ten counts were recorded for this clone. The V gene is TRBV7-3, the J gene TRBJ2-1; D may be TRBD1 (5 bases). Germline V gene sequence: CDR1 SGHTA, CDR2 FQGTGA. The V end lost 1 base, the J end lost 0 bases, and 10 bases lay between the germline ends. The CDR3 loop spans 16 amino acids. CDR3 coding DNA: TGTGCCAGCAGCTTAAGGGCAGGGCCCTCCTACAATGAGCAGTTCTTC. It codes for CASSLRAGPSYNEQFF.

This clone was found once. The chain employs TRBV21-1 and TRBJ2-7; the table gives TRBD2 as D, unverified against the DNA. TRBV21-1 is deemed a pseudogene. The CDR3 runs 17 residues. CDR3 loop: CASSFPGTSGGAYEQYF. CDR3 coding DNA: TGTGCCAGCAGCTTCCCCGGGACTAGCGGGGGGGCCTACGAGCAGTACTTC.

J is TRBJ1-2 and V is TRBV27, with 7 bases lining up with TRBD1. Germline V lookup: CDR1 MNHEY, CDR2 SMNVEV (reference sequence). The CDR3 has 16 amino acids. V lost 5 bases to trimming and J lost 4 bases; unmatched junction nucleotides: 13. The CDR3 sequence: CASSHTPTGPFYGYTF. The DNA of the CDR3 is TGTGCCAGCAGTCACACTCCGACAGGGCCCTTCTATGGCTACACCTTC.

The rearrangement links TRBV12-2 to TRBJ1-1. TRBV12-2 counts as a pseudogene. The length of the CDR3 is 15 residues. The CDR3 protein is CASRRGRGINTEAFF. The CDR3 DNA sequence: TGTGCGAGCAGGAGGGGTCGGGGCATTAACACTGAAGCTTTCTTT.

This chain links TRBV6-1 with TRBJ1-2, with D perhaps TRBD1 (6 bases). The V end was cut by 3 bases, the J end by 4 bases, with 18 bases between. The CDR3 contains 16 residues. Germline CDR1 and CDR2: MNHNS and SASEGT. CDR3 region: CASSDRNRGGVYGYTF. DNA of the CDR3: TGTGCCAGCAGTGATAGAAATCGGGGGGGCGTCTATGGCTACACCTTC.